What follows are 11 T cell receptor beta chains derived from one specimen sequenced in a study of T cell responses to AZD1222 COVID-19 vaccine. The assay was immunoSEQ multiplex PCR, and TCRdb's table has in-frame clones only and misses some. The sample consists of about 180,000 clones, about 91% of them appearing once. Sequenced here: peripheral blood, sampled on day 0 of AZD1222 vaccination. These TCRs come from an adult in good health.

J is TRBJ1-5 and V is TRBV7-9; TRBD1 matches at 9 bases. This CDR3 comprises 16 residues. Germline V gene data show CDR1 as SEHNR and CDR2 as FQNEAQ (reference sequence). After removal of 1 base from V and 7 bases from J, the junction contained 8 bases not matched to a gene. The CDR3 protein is CASSLGGQGGGQPQHF. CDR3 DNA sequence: TGTGCCAGCAGCTTAGGGGGACAGGGAGGAGGCCAGCCCCAGCATTTT.

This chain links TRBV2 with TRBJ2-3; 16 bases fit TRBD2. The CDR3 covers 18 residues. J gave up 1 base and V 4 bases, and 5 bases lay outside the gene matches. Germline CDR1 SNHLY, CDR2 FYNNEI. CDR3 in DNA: TGTGCCAGCAGTGCGTCCGGGACTAGCGGGAGGGGCACAGATACGCAGTATTTT. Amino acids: CASSASGTSGRGTDTQYF.

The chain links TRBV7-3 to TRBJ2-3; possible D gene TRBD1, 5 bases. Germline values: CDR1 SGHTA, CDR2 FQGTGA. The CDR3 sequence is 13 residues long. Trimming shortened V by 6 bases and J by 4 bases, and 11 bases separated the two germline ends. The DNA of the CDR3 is TGTGCCAGCAGGAACCAAGGGGCAGATACGCAGTATTTT. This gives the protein CASRNQGADTQYF.

The CDR3 region is CASSQDSGMFAAFF. The CDR3 region has the DNA TGTGCCAGCAGCCAAGATAGCGGGATGTTTGCAGCTTTCTTT. V and J are TRBV14 and TRBJ1-1; no reliable D call. The V and J ends lost 0 bases and 10 bases respectively, with 15 bases between them. Per the germline V gene, CDR1 is SGHDN and CDR2 is FVKESK. CDR3 size: 14 residues.

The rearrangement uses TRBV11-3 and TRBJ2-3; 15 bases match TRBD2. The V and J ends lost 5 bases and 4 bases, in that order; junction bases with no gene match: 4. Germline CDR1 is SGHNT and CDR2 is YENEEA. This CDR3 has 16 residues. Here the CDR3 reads CASSPGLAGGPDTQYF. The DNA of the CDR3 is TGTGCCAGCAGCCCAGGACTAGCGGGGGGGCCAGATACGCAGTATTTT.

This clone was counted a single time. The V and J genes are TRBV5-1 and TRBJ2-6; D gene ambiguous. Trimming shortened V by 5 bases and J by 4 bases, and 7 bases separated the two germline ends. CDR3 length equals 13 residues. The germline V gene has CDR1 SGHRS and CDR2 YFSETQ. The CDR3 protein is CASRLDGANVLTF. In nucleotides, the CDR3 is TGCGCCAGCAGGCTGGACGGGGCCAACGTCCTGACTTTC.

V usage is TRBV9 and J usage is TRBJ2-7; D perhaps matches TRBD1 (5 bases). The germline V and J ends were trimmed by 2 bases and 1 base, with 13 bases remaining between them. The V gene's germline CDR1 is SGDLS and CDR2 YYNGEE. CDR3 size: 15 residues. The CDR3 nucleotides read TGTGCCAGCAGCGTTGATGGACACATGTCCTACGAGCAGTACTTC. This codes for CASSVDGHMSYEQYF.

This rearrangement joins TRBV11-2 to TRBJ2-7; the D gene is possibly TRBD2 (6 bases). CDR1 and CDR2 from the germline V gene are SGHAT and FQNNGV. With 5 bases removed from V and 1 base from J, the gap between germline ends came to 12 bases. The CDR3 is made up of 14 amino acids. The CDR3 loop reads CASSAAGTSYEQYF. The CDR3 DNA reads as TGTGCCAGCAGCGCGGCGGGGACTTCCTACGAGCAGTACTTC.

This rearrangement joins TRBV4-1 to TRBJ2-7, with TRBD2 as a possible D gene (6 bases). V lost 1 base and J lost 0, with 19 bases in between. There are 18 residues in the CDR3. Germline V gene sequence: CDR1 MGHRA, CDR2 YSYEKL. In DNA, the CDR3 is TGCGCCAGCAGCCAAGTAGGGGACTCCTGGAAGAGCTCCTACGAGCAGTACTTC. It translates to CASSQVGDSWKSSYEQYF.

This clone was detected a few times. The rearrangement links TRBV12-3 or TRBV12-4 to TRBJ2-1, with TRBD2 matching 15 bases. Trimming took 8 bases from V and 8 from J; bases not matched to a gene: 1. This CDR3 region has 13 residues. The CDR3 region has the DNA TGTGCCAGCGGACTAGCGGGAGGGTATGAGCAGTTCTTC. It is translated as CASGLAGGYEQFF.

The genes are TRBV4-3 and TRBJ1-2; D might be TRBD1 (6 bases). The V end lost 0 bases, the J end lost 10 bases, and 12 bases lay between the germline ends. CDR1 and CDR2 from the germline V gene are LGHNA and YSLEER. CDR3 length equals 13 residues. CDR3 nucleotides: TGCGCCAGCAGCCAAGAGTGGGGGCGTGACTACACCTTC. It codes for CASSQEWGRDYTF.